These 25 T cell receptor beta chains share one sample of origin, sequenced in a study of blood T cells in healthy people across ages. Next came a second PCR, run for roughly 6 to 11 cycles, which used a sample-barcoded 5' primer along with a J-beta primer mix. TCRdb analysed the 5' RACE reads with MiXCR anew, one entry per CDR3 protein. In the table there are about 800,000 distinct CDR3 sequences, about 25% of which are singletons. These data were also filed under a second study, of T cells of mothers and their children.

Input material: blood. The source is a boy between 10 and 17 years old in good health.

The CDR3 is CAISESMGLAGGSTYEQYF. CDR3 bases: TGTGCCATCAGTGAGTCGATGGGGCTAGCGGGAGGGTCGACCTACGAGCAGTACTTC. The rearrangement uses TRBV10-3 and TRBJ2-1; 12 nucleotides match TRBD2. TRBJ2-7 explains the end of the DNA better; the J call may be wrong. Germline CDR1 and CDR2: ENHRY and SYGVKD. This CDR3 is built from 19 residues.

V and J are TRBV10-3 and TRBJ1-1, with D uncertain. V was pared by 7 bases and J by 2 bases, with 5 bases between. Germline assignment: CDR1 ENHRY and CDR2 SYGVKD. The CDR3 spans 11 residues. This chain's CDR3 is CAITSNTEAFF. CDR3 coding DNA: TGTGCCATCACCAGCAACACTGAAGCTTTCTTT.

This clonotype showed up just a few times. The genes are TRBV30 and TRBJ2-1; D is perhaps TRBD1 (5 bases). Matching the DNA end better, TRBJ2-5 makes the J call doubtful. The CDR3 has 13 residues. Germline CDR1 reads GTSNPN; CDR2 reads SVGIG (reference sequence). The DNA of the CDR3 is TGTGCCTGGAGGCCCCAGGGTCGAGAGACCCAGTACTTC. This codes for CAWRPQGRETQYF.

The chain links TRBV7-9 to TRBJ2-5; 8 nucleotides match TRBD2. V lost 5 bases, J lost 7 bases, and 9 bases stayed unmatched. This CDR3 spans 14 amino acids. Germline V lookup: CDR1 SEHNR, CDR2 FQNEAQ (reference sequence). CDR3: CASSPGLAGGTQYF. The CDR3 nucleotides are TGTGCCAGCAGCCCTGGACTTGCGGGGGGGACCCAGTACTTC.

This clonotype was picked up a small number of times. This chain uses TRBV6-1 with TRBJ1-5; D is undetermined. V gave up 2 bases and J gave up 0 bases, with 8 bases separating them. Germline values: CDR1 MNHNS, CDR2 SASEGT. There are 15 residues in the CDR3. Written as DNA, the CDR3 is TGTGCCAGCAGTGAACTACAGCTTAGCAATCAGCCCCAGCATTTT. Translation gives CASSELQLSNQPQHF.

The chain combines TRBV29-1 with TRBJ2-1; 8 positions agree with TRBD2. There are 14 residues in the CDR3. Per the germline V gene, CDR1 is SQVTM and CDR2 is ANQGSEA. V lost 6 bases to trimming and J lost 2 bases; unmatched junction nucleotides: 6. CDR3 nucleotide sequence: TGCAGCGTCGACGGACTAGCTACCTACAATGAGCAGTTCTTC. Its translation is CSVDGLATYNEQFF.

This clonotype has a handful of counts. Germline is not matched at one junction end, which may reflect a read error. The CDR3 reads CASSGTSGDSDEQYF. The CDR3 bases are TGCGCCAGCAGCGGGACTAGCGGGGACTCCGACGAGCAGTACTTC. This sequence joins TRBV5-1 and TRBJ2-1, with 13 positions matching TRBD2. The end of the DNA aligns better with TRBJ2-7, so the J call may be wrong. Germline V gene sequence: CDR1 SGHRS, CDR2 YFSETQ. The CDR3 contains 15 residues.

This chain joins TRBV4-3 and TRBJ2-7; 7 positions match TRBD2. The CDR3 covers 14 residues. Germline V gene sequence: CDR1 LGHNA, CDR2 YSLEER. Trimming removed 4 bases from V and 5 bases from J; junction bases left unmatched: 8. CDR3 in amino acids: CASSLRPGLHEQYF. CDR3 DNA sequence: TGCGCCAGCAGCCTCCGACCGGGACTACACGAGCAGTACTTC.

This clonotype was seen more than once but under ten times. The V call is TRBV5-1, the J call TRBJ2-2, with TRBD2 matching over 13 bases. The V gene end was trimmed by 4 bases and the J gene end by 3 bases; junction bases not matched to a gene: 0. The CDR3 runs 15 residues. Germline CDR1 and CDR2: SGHRS and YFSETQ. The CDR3 reads CASSGTSGDTGELFF. CDR3 sequence (DNA): TGCGCCAGCAGCGGGACTAGCGGGGACACCGGGGAGCTGTTTTTT.

The V call is TRBV6-6, the J call TRBJ2-5; tentatively, D is TRBD1 (6 bases). Trimming took 0 bases from V and 11 from J, leaving 10 bases between them. This CDR3 contains 12 residues. Per the germline V gene, CDR1 is MNHNY and CDR2 is SVGAGI (reference sequence). CDR3 loop: CASSYSTGLQYF. DNA for the CDR3: TGTGCCAGCAGTTACTCCACAGGGCTACAGTACTTC.

This clonotype came up a few times. The chain couples TRBV7-2 to TRBJ2-4; D call uncertain. Trimming took 3 bases from V and 1 from J, leaving 7 bases between them. Germline CDR1 SGHTA, CDR2 FQGNSA. The CDR3 is made up of 14 amino acids. For the CDR3, the DNA is TGTGCCAGCAGCTTCTCGTCTGCCAAAAACATTCAGTACTTC. Its translation: CASSFSSAKNIQYF.

In its sample, this clonotype was seen a few times. The chain uses TRBV6-6 and TRBJ1-6; 9 positions agree with TRBD1. Germline trimming cut 6 bases from V and 11 bases from J; bases unmatched to any gene: 8. The CDR3 is 14 residues long. The germline V gene encodes CDR1 MNHNY and CDR2 SVGAGI (reference sequence). CDR3: CASSYRGQGTPLHF. In DNA, the CDR3 is TGTGCCAGCAGCTACCGGGGACAGGGCACACCCCTCCACTTT.

This clonotype appeared once. CDR3 amino acids: CASSLLGTLRSYNEQFF. CDR3 sequence (DNA): TGTGCCAGCAGTTTATTAGGGACACTTCGCTCCTACAATGAGCAGTTCTTC. V is TRBV28 and J is TRBJ2-1; the D gene is possibly TRBD1 (6 bases). V was clipped by 1 base and J by 0 bases, with 13 bases between them. Germline V gene data show CDR1 as MDHEN and CDR2 as SYDVKM. The CDR3 is 17 residues long.

The chain is built from TRBV28 and TRBJ2-1; 8 bases match TRBD2. The assigned J gene may be wrong: the sequence end matches TRBJ2-7 better. The germline V gene encodes CDR1 MDHEN and CDR2 SYDVKM. CDR3 length: 15 amino acids. CDR3 DNA sequence: TGTGCCAGCATCCAAGCGGGAGCCTTCTCCTACGAGCAGTACTTC. This encodes CASIQAGAFSYEQYF.

This clonotype turned up a few times. V gene TRBV10-1 combines with J gene TRBJ2-5, with TRBD2 as a possible D gene (7 bases). The J call is in doubt because the DNA end fits TRBJ2-7 better. The length of the CDR3 is 15 residues. Germline V lookup: CDR1 WNHNN, CDR2 SYGVQD (reference sequence). CDR3 in DNA: TGCGCCAGCCCCGAAGGGGGGGGCGGCCCCTACGAGCAGTACTTC. The encoded protein is CASPEGGGGPYEQYF.

This clonotype was recorded a few times. J is TRBJ1-1 and V is TRBV15, with 8 bases matching TRBD1. Germline CDR1 is LNHNV and CDR2 is YYDKDF (reference sequence). The junction had 2 bases not matched to a gene; V was cut back by 4 bases and J by 1 base. The CDR3 totals 14 residues. The CDR3 spells CATSKQGGNTEAFF. The CDR3 DNA reads TGTGCCACCAGCAAACAGGGGGGGAACACTGAAGCTTTCTTT.

The chain carries TRBV27 and TRBJ2-5, with D possibly being TRBD2 (6 bases). Trimming took off 7 bases at V and 2 bases at J, with 23 bases between the two ends. Germline V CDR1 and CDR2: MNHEY, SMNVEV (reference sequence). The CDR3 extends over 17 amino acids. For the CDR3, the DNA is TGTGCCAGCAAGTATCGGCGGGGCCCCGTCCTTCAAGAGACCCAGTACTTC. Protein: CASKYRRGPVLQETQYF.

This clonotype was seen a handful of times. The chain recombines TRBV6-2 or TRBV6-3 with TRBJ1-5; 8 nucleotides agree with TRBD1. CDR1 MNHEY and CDR2 SVGEGT come from the germline V gene. Losses at the gene ends were 5 bases for V and 4 bases for J; bases not matched to a gene: 10. The CDR3 extends over 16 amino acids. CDR3 bases: TGTGCCAGCAGTACTAGCGACAGGGGCCAAAATCAGCCCCAGCATTTT. Protein product: CASSTSDRGQNQPQHF.

This clonotype was counted between two and nine times. This chain links TRBV30 with TRBJ2-5, with unresolved D. Deletions cut 0 bases from V and 5 bases from J, with 10 bases between. The CDR3 has 13 residues. The germline CDR1 and CDR2 sequences are GTSNPN and SVGIG (reference sequence). CDR3 in DNA: TGTGCCTGGAGTGTCCTAGGGCGGGAGACCCAGTACTTC. Protein: CAWSVLGRETQYF.

This chain connects TRBV21-1 to TRBJ1-1. TRBV21-1 counts as a pseudogene. The CDR3 contains 13 residues. In DNA form, the CDR3 reads TGTGCCAGCAGCAAAGGATGGGGAACTGAAGCTTTCTTT. As protein: CASSKGWGTEAFF.

This chain connects TRBV5-1 to TRBJ2-5; weak D call: TRBD2 (5 bases). The DNA matches TRBJ2-7 better at its end, which makes the J call doubtful. CDR3 size: 16 residues. Germline loops: CDR1 SGHRS, CDR2 YFSETQ. For the CDR3, the DNA is TGCGCCAGCAGCCTAGACGGCGGGTCCACCCCCTACGAGCAGTACTTC. Protein: CASSLDGGSTPYEQYF.

The V gene is TRBV7-9, the J gene TRBJ2-6, with D unclear. The CDR3 length is 16 residues. With 4 bases removed from V and 4 bases from J, the gap between germline ends came to 14 bases. The germline CDR1 and CDR2 sequences are SEHNR and FQNEAQ (reference sequence). CDR3 in DNA: TGTGCCAGCAGCTCAGTCCTTGGGATGGGGGCCAACGTCCTGACTTTC. This gives the protein CASSSVLGMGANVLTF.

The V call is TRBV7-2, the J call TRBJ1-2; D possibly corresponds to TRBD1 (6 bases). The CDR3 covers 16 residues. Trimming took 5 bases from V and 4 from J, leaving 20 bases between them. From germline, CDR1 is SGHTA and CDR2 FQGNSA. DNA for the CDR3: TGTGCCAGCAGCATTCCGTCTGCGGGGGCTACCTATGGCTACACCTTC. Translation: CASSIPSAGATYGYTF.

The chain combines TRBV19 with TRBJ2-1; possibly TRBD1 or TRBD2 for D (5 bases each). Judging by the DNA end, TRBJ2-5 fits better; the J call may be wrong. CDR3 length: 15 residues. Per germline, CDR1 LNHDA and CDR2 SQIVND (reference sequence). CDR3 coding DNA: TGTGCCAGTAGTATCGGGATGGGACCAGAAGAGACCCAGTACTTC. Amino acid sequence: CASSIGMGPEETQYF.

This rearrangement joins TRBV7-3 to TRBJ2-5; 9 nucleotides agree with TRBD2. The closer fit of TRBJ2-1 to the DNA end suggests the J call may be wrong. The CDR3 spans 14 residues. The germline CDR1 and CDR2 sequences are SGHTA and FQGTGA. CDR3 coding DNA: TGTGCCAGCAGCGCGGGGGGGGATGAGAATGAGCAGTTCTTC. This gives the protein CASSAGGDENEQFF.